This T cell receptor (beta chain) was identified in a study of blood T cell repertoires in COVID-19. On the study more broadly: The United States, Italy and Spain supplied acute and convalescent COVID-19 samples.

The V and J ends lost 4 bases and 4 bases respectively, with 20 bases between them. This CDR3 has 16 residues. Per germline, CDR1 SGHNT and CDR2 YYREEE (reference sequence). Per the study methods: Reference gene primer amplification gave nucleated cell count estimates. The assay was immunoSEQ multiplex PCR, and TCRdb's table has in-frame clones only and misses some. Clone size and V and J calls were adopted from that table, with D and trimming inferred from the DNA. The table shows about 280,000 clones, with roughly 87% occurring only once. This chain links TRBV5-4 with TRBJ1-2, with D perhaps TRBD1 (5 bases). The sequenced sample was peripheral blood. The source is a man aged 18 to 30 with active or convalescent COVID-19. CDR3 protein: CASSRGPGGVGYGYTF. For the CDR3, the DNA is TGTGCCAGCAGCAGGGGCCCCGGCGGGGTGGGCTATGGCTACACCTTC.